The clone carrying this T cell receptor beta chain was recorded many times. What it recognizes is unknown. This sample was included in a study of HIV-infected patients and healthy controls. Alpha and beta constant-region primers primed reverse transcription of about 500 ng RNA. Alpha and beta chain libraries were made separately by chain-specific third strand synthesis with multiplexing indices. A single record per CDR3 protein comes from TCRdb applying MiXCR to the 5' RACE reads. The data hold fewer than 20,000 distinct CDR3 sequences, with 8.5% to 9% observed a single time. Follow-up blood was drawn about 14 weeks, roughly three months, after antiretroviral therapy began. No cell fractionation was done, so the repertoire covers all unsorted peripheral blood T cells. Donors lacked febrile or AIDS-related illness, tumors, and hepatitis B or C coinfection. Study results and caveats: CMV-associated CDR3s mostly grew nonsignificantly during therapy, while HIV-associated CDR3s declined significantly.

The germline CDR1 and CDR2 sequences are SGHTA and FQGNSA. Trimming pared 7 bases from V and 7 bases from J, leaving 17 bases between. The CDR3 runs to 14 residues. The sample in question was blood, obtained during antiretroviral therapy. The chain carries TRBV7-2 and TRBJ1-5; no clear D gene. This clonotype was obtained from an adult with HIV infection. The CDR3 loop is CASTRKSREQPQHF. As DNA, the CDR3 is TGTGCCAGCACCCGAAAGTCTAGAGAGCAGCCCCAGCATTTT.